This TCR beta chain emerged from a study of CD8+CD57+ T cells in acquired aplastic anemia. Study-level information: When averaged, DNA from sorted CD4+ and CD8+ cells came to approximately 3.2 ug.

The use of genomic DNA as template underpinned the TCR beta VDJ and CDR3 profiling. TCRdb used MiXCR to reprocess the reads, holding one entry per CDR3 protein. The sample carries 200,000 to 300,000 distinct CDR3 sequences, 65% to 90% recorded once. The CDR3 length is 14 residues. J was trimmed by 3 bases and V by 6 bases; bases with no gene match: 8. The germline CDR1 and CDR2 sequences are DFQATT and SNEGSKA (reference sequence). Sequenced patients had shown CD8+CD57+ cell expansion by flow cytometry. This clonotype was seen once. This chain uses TRBV20-1 with TRBJ2-1, with 7 bases fitting TRBD2. Sequencing was carried out using sorted CD4+, CD8+, or CD8+CD57+ T cells (not recorded which) from PBMCs. This TCR came from a human donor with aplastic anemia. CDR3 nucleotide sequence: TGCAGTGCCACGGGCGGGAGTCGCTACAATGAGCAGTTCTTC. It translates to CSATGGSRYNEQFF.